Presented here are 30 T cell receptor beta chains from one specimen sequenced in a study of blood T cell repertoires in COVID-19 (dated by TCRdb to 2018 to 2021). Libraries were constructed by the immunoSEQ multiplex PCR assay. Drawn from immuneACCESS, this table holds only the in-frame rearrangements with V and J called that TCRdb kept. Clones are partly lost; checked studies trace under half to an unresolved V gene and leave the rest unexplained. Recorded for this sample are 40,000 or so clones; roughly 80% of them occurred a single time. Together, the top ten hold under 5% of the sample. Specimen: peripheral blood. The receptor set was obtained from a man aged 50 or older with active COVID-19.

The rearrangement uses TRBV18 and TRBJ1-4; TRBD1 agrees at 9 bases. Per germline, CDR1 KGHSH and CDR2 LQKENI. Trimming at V came to 3 bases and at J to 7 bases, leaving 6 bases not matched to a gene. This CDR3 is built from 15 residues. For the CDR3, the DNA is TGTGCCAGCTCACCGACGACAGGGGGGGGTGAAAAACTGTTTTTT. Its translation is CASSPTTGGGEKLFF.

This sequence joins TRBV5-1 and TRBJ1-5, with D perhaps TRBD1 (5 bases). This CDR3 comprises 13 residues. V was trimmed by 4 bases and J by 6 bases, leaving 11 bases between them. Looked up from germline, CDR1 is SGHRS and CDR2 is YFSETQ. This CDR3 is CASSLYGGQPQHF. The DNA of the CDR3 is TGCGCCAGCAGCCTGTACGGGGGTCAGCCCCAGCATTTT. The full variable domain, completed using reference TRBV5-1 and TRBJ1-5, is KAGVTQTPRYLIKTRGQQVTLSCSPISGHRSVSWYQQTPGQGLQFLFEYFSETQRNKGNFPGRFSGRQFSNSRSEMNVSTLELGDSALYLCASSLYGGQPQHFGDGTRLSIL.

J is TRBJ1-2 and V is TRBV18; D remains unclear. The V and J ends lost 3 bases and 4 bases respectively, with 15 bases between them. This CDR3 is built from 15 residues. The germline V gene encodes CDR1 KGHSH and CDR2 LQKENI. CDR3 amino acids: CASSPPGGIGYGYTF. DNA for the CDR3: TGTGCCAGCTCACCCCCGGGAGGGATTGGCTATGGCTACACCTTC. The full variable domain, its missing parts supplied by reference TRBV18 and TRBJ1-2, is NAGVMQNPRHLVRRRGQEARLRCSPMKGHSHVYWYRQLPEEGLKFMVYLQKENIIDESGMPKERFSAEFPKEGPSILRIQQVVRGDSAAYFCASSPPGGIGYGYTFGSGTRLTVV.

The chain uses TRBV9 and TRBJ2-5; 9 nucleotides line up with TRBD2. Unmatched junction bases numbered 12, after V lost 4 bases and J lost 5 bases. Germline-derived CDR1 and CDR2 are SGDLS and YYNGEE. The CDR3 totals 16 residues. The CDR3 DNA sequence: TGTGCCAGCAGCAAAAGGGAGCGGGGGGCCCGGGAGACCCAGTACTTC. This sequence encodes CASSKRERGARETQYF.

The chain uses TRBV27 and TRBJ2-7; D uncertain. CDR1 and CDR2 (germline): MNHEY, SMNVEV (reference sequence). This CDR3 is built from 13 residues. Deletions cut 5 bases from V and 3 bases from J, with 11 bases between. The CDR3 nucleotides read TGTGCCAGCAGTACGAGGCCCTACTACGAGCAGTACTTC. As protein: CASSTRPYYEQYF.

This clone was seen just once. V and J are TRBV28 and TRBJ1-6; D ambiguous. The CDR3 has 18 residues. CDR1 is MDHEN, CDR2 SYDVKM, per germline. Trimming cost V 5 bases and J 2 bases, with 19 bases left between them. The CDR3 bases are TGTGCCAGCAGTATTATGTGGCACGGAGGTGCCTATAATTCACCCCTCCACTTT. This sequence encodes CASSIMWHGGAYNSPLHF.

The chain has TRBV6-2 or TRBV6-3 and TRBJ2-7; possible D gene TRBD1, 5 bases. The CDR3 is made up of 14 amino acids. Trimming took 0 bases from V and 3 from J, leaving 9 bases between them. CDR1 and CDR2 from the germline V gene are MNHEY and SVGEGT. The CDR3 DNA reads as TGTGCCAGCAGTTACTCACCAGGGATCTACGAGCAGTACTTC. Encoded protein: CASSYSPGIYEQYF.

The V gene is TRBV7-6, the J gene TRBJ1-1, with a tentative D call TRBD1 (5 bases). The CDR3 runs 15 residues. V shed 0 bases and J shed 4 bases, with 12 bases lying between them. Looked up from germline, CDR1 is SGHVS and CDR2 is FNYEAQ. The CDR3 nucleotides are TGTGCCAGCAGCTTAGCCCAACCGGGGGGCACTGAAGCTTTCTTT. It specifies CASSLAQPGGTEAFF.

This clone was observed a few times. V usage is TRBV5-6 and J usage is TRBJ1-2, with TRBD1 as a possible D gene (6 bases). The CDR3 length is 13 residues. Germline assignment: CDR1 SGHDT and CDR2 YYEEEE. Trimming stripped 4 bases from V and 4 bases from J, with 11 bases between. As DNA, the CDR3 is TGTGCCAGCAGCACCGGGGACACCTATGGCTACACCTTC. Its translation is CASSTGDTYGYTF.

The rearrangement joins TRBV6-5 to TRBJ2-1; D is unresolved. This CDR3 region has 14 residues. In germline, CDR1 is MNHEY, CDR2 SVGAGI. V was clipped by 6 bases and J by 5 bases, with 14 bases between them. The CDR3 DNA reads TGTGCCAGCAGCCTCGGCGGTTTCAACAATGAGCAGTTCTTC. Amino acid sequence: CASSLGGFNNEQFF.

This rearrangement joins TRBV5-1 to TRBJ2-3; TRBD2 matches at 8 bases. With 2 bases clipped from V and 6 bases from J, the junction kept 8 bases outside the gene matches. CDR1 is SGHRS and CDR2 is YFSETQ in the germline V gene. The CDR3 is made up of 15 amino acids. CDR3 residues: CASSFMGLERDTQYF. CDR3 coding DNA: TGCGCCAGCAGCTTCATGGGACTAGAAAGGGATACGCAGTATTTT.

This clone appeared a single time. The gene calls are TRBV3-1 (or the pseudogene TRBV3-2) and TRBJ2-3, with 10 positions matching TRBD2. V was pared by 5 bases and J by 2 bases, with 4 bases of the junction left unmatched. Germline CDR1 and CDR2: LGHDT and YNNKEL (reference sequence). This CDR3 contains 15 residues. This chain's CDR3 is CASSASGGLTDTQYF. CDR3 DNA sequence: TGTGCCAGCAGCGCTAGCGGGGGCCTCACAGATACGCAGTATTTT.

The gene calls are TRBV15 and TRBJ1-2; TRBD1 aligns across 7 bases. Germline CDR1 and CDR2: LNHNV and YYDKDF (reference sequence). The CDR3 is made up of 13 amino acids. V lost 4 bases and J lost 8; bases outside the gene matches: 7. The CDR3 reads CATSKKGAQGYTF. Written as DNA, the CDR3 is TGTGCCACCAGCAAGAAGGGGGCGCAAGGCTACACCTTC.

The chain has TRBV10-3 and TRBJ1-2; 9 bases line up with TRBD1. Germline lookup yields CDR1 ENHRY and CDR2 SYGVKD. V trimming: 4 bases; J trimming: 7 bases; junction bases outside the gene matches: 1. The CDR3 extends over 12 amino acids. CDR3 nucleotide sequence: TGTGCCATCAGTGGGACAGGGGTTGGCTACACCTTC. It translates to CAISGTGVGYTF.

This clone is a singleton in its sample. This chain connects TRBV7-9 to TRBJ1-3; D remains unclear. The CDR3 consists of 13 residues. Germline V CDR1 and CDR2: SEHNR, FQNEAQ (reference sequence). V was shortened by 9 bases and J by 9 bases, with 18 bases between the two germline ends. As DNA, the CDR3 is TGTGCCAGGGGAGAAGGAGGGTGGAGCACCATATATTTT. Translated, it gives CARGEGGWSTIYF.

This chain links TRBV27 with TRBJ1-6; D unclear. V gave up 7 bases and J gave up 7 bases, with 11 bases separating them. The CDR3 sequence is 13 residues long. CDR1 is MNHEY and CDR2 is SMNVEV in the germline V gene (reference sequence). This CDR3 is CASTQRANSPLHF. The CDR3 nucleotides are TGTGCCAGCACCCAGCGGGCCAATTCACCCCTCCACTTT.

The rearrangement uses TRBV7-9 and TRBJ1-2; 8 bases align to TRBD1. CDR1 is SEHNR and CDR2 is FQNEAQ in the germline V gene (reference sequence). The CDR3 contains 16 residues. With V trimmed by 1 base and J by 4 bases, 8 bases remained unmatched. The CDR3 region has the DNA TGTGCCAGCAGCTTAGGTACCGGACAGGGAATCTATGGCTACACCTTC. Translated: CASSLGTGQGIYGYTF. The variable domain in full, completed from reference TRBV7-9 and TRBJ1-2, reads DTGVSQNPRHKITKRGQNVTFRCDPISEHNRLYWYRQTLGQGPEFLTYFQNEAQLEKSRLLSDRFSAERPKGSFSTLEIQRTEQGDSAMYLCASSLGTGQGIYGYTFGSGTRLTVV.

The chain uses TRBV2 and TRBJ2-7; 8 positions agree with TRBD1. Germline values: CDR1 SNHLY, CDR2 FYNNEI. CDR3 length equals 16 residues. J was trimmed by 2 bases and V by 6 bases; bases with no gene match: 12. The CDR3 loop is CASRVARTGPTYEQYF. The CDR3 DNA reads TGTGCCAGCAGAGTAGCCAGGACAGGGCCAACCTACGAGCAGTACTTC. The variable domain in full, completed from reference TRBV2 and TRBJ2-7, reads EPEVTQTPSHQVTQMGQEVILRCVPISNHLYFYWYRQILGQKVEFLVSFYNNEISEKSEIFDDQFSVERPDGSNFTLKIRSTKLEDSAMYFCASRVARTGPTYEQYFGPGTRLTVT.

The chain uses TRBV3-1 (or the pseudogene TRBV3-2) and TRBJ2-5; the D gene is possibly TRBD2 (6 bases). The length of the CDR3 is 12 residues. Trimming left V 1 base short and J 10 bases short, with 10 bases between. Germline assignment: CDR1 LGHDT and CDR2 YNNKEL (reference sequence). The DNA of the CDR3 is TGTGCCAGCAGCCAAGGGACTATGGACCAGTACTTC. It specifies CASSQGTMDQYF.

The rearrangement links TRBV20-1 to TRBJ2-3, with 11 bases matching TRBD2. The J segment lost 4 bases and the V segment lost 3 bases, leaving 6 bases of the junction unmatched. From germline, CDR1 is DFQATT and CDR2 SNEGSKA (reference sequence). The CDR3 is 15 residues long. In DNA, the CDR3 is TGCAGTGCTAGTCGTCTAGCGGGGGGTTCAGATACGCAGTATTTT. This sequence encodes CSASRLAGGSDTQYF.

The chain has TRBV24-1 and TRBJ2-1; TRBD1 aligns across 7 bases. V lost 0 bases, J lost 5 bases, and 3 bases stayed unmatched. This CDR3 has 15 residues. CDR1 is KGHDR and CDR2 is SFDVKD in the germline V gene. The CDR3: CATSDLPTGDNEQFF. CDR3 DNA: TGTGCCACCAGTGATTTGCCTACAGGGGACAATGAGCAGTTCTTC.

The chain joins TRBV19 to TRBJ2-3; 8 bases fit TRBD1. Trimming removed 5 bases from V and 0 bases from J; junction bases left unmatched: 4. The germline V gene encodes CDR1 LNHDA and CDR2 SQIVND (reference sequence). The CDR3 totals 15 residues. The CDR3, as DNA: TGTGCCAGTAGTCTAAGACAGGGGAGCACAGATACGCAGTATTTT. Translated: CASSLRQGSTDTQYF.

In its sample, this clone was seen once. V gene TRBV6-5 combines with J gene TRBJ1-5, with 7 positions matching TRBD1. The CDR3 runs 14 residues. J was trimmed by 6 bases and V by 2 bases; bases with no gene match: 4. Germline V gene data show CDR1 as MNHEY and CDR2 as SVGAGI. CDR3 in amino acids: CASSYDRVRQPQHF. CDR3 DNA sequence: TGTGCCAGCAGTTACGACAGGGTTCGTCAGCCCCAGCATTTT.

The chain links TRBV6-4 to TRBJ1-6; 10 bases are a match to TRBD1. The CDR3 spans 15 residues. CDR1 and CDR2 (germline): MRHNA, SNTAGT. With 4 bases clipped from V and 6 bases from J, the junction kept 3 bases outside the gene matches. The CDR3 DNA sequence: TGTGCCAGCAGTGGACAGGGGGCGGGTAATTCACCCCTCCACTTT. As protein: CASSGQGAGNSPLHF.

This chain links TRBV27 with TRBJ1-6; TRBD1 is a possible D gene (6 bases). CDR1 is MNHEY and CDR2 is SMNVEV in the germline V gene (reference sequence). V lost 3 bases to trimming and J lost 4 bases, with 7 bases between them. There are 14 residues in the CDR3. Written as DNA, the CDR3 is TGTGCCAGCAGTTTGGACAGATATAATTCACCCCTCCACTTT. It encodes CASSLDRYNSPLHF.

The chain carries TRBV24-1 and TRBJ1-1; 9 bases align to TRBD1. This CDR3 has 13 residues. Trimming at V came to 7 bases and at J to 4 bases, leaving 3 bases not matched to a gene. Germline V lookup: CDR1 KGHDR, CDR2 SFDVKD. CDR3 coding DNA: TGTGCCACCAGGGGACAGGGTGGCACTGAAGCTTTCTTT. It is translated as CATRGQGGTEAFF.

This clone appeared a single time. V is TRBV2 and J is TRBJ2-7, with TRBD1 identical over 11 bases. With 7 bases clipped from V and 3 bases from J, the junction kept 5 bases outside the gene matches. Germline assignment: CDR1 SNHLY and CDR2 FYNNEI. This CDR3 is built from 14 residues. In DNA, the CDR3 is TGTGCCAGCACGAGGGGGACAGGGGGCTACGAGCAGTACTTC. Its protein product is CASTRGTGGYEQYF.

The V and J genes are TRBV28 and TRBJ2-7; D call uncertain. V gave up 6 bases and J gave up 3 bases, with 9 bases separating them. Per the germline V gene, CDR1 is MDHEN and CDR2 is SYDVKM. CDR3 size: 12 residues. The CDR3 sequence: CASSQNSYEQYF. CDR3 bases: TGTGCCAGCAGCCAAAACAGCTACGAGCAGTACTTC.

The rearrangement joins TRBV2 to TRBJ2-1; 8 bases agree with TRBD2. Unmatched junction bases numbered 3, after V lost 2 bases and J lost 0 bases. Germline assignment: CDR1 SNHLY and CDR2 FYNNEI. The CDR3 is 16 amino acids. Here the CDR3 reads CASSEQRGSSYNEQFF. DNA of the CDR3: TGTGCCAGCAGTGAACAGCGGGGGAGCTCCTACAATGAGCAGTTCTTC.

The CDR3 sequence is CASSLRTSGSYEQYF. CDR3 bases: TGTGCCAGCAGCTTGAGGACTAGCGGCTCCTACGAGCAGTACTTC. V and J are TRBV5-6 and TRBJ2-7; 10 nucleotides align to TRBD2. The CDR3 contains 15 residues. Germline V gene data show CDR1 as SGHDT and CDR2 as YYEEEE. Trimming at V came to 1 base and at J to 0 bases, leaving 1 base not matched to a gene.